These 7 T cell receptor beta chains were sequenced from one sample in a study of blood T cell repertoires in COVID-19. The method was immunoSEQ multiplex PCR; TCRdb's version includes in-frame clones alone and lacks a portion of them. In the table there are 250,000 to 350,000 clones, roughly nine tenths of which are singletons. The sequenced sample was PBMCs or T cells enriched from blood (not recorded which). Receptors were obtained from a woman aged 25 to 39 who had recovered from COVID-19.

The chain joins TRBV6-2 or TRBV6-3 to TRBJ1-5; D call uncertain. Deletions cut 6 bases from V and 6 bases from J, with 18 bases between. The germline V gene encodes CDR1 MNHEY and CDR2 SVGEGT. The CDR3 sequence is 15 residues long. CDR3 DNA sequence: TGTGCCAGCAGCCACGGAAGCGGGTTTGGTCAGCCCCAGCATTTT. Amino acids: CASSHGSGFGQPQHF.

In this sample, this clone turned up a few times. The chain recombines TRBV2 with TRBJ1-4; tentative D call: TRBD1 (6 bases). Between the trimmed V and J ends, which lost 6 bases and 4 bases, there was a span of 18 bases. The CDR3 covers 16 residues. Looked up from germline, CDR1 is SNHLY and CDR2 is FYNNEI. Here the CDR3 DNA reads TGTGCCAGCAGAACAGGGTTTACATTCTTTAATGAAAAACTGTTTTTT. This sequence encodes CASRTGFTFFNEKLFF.

The chain is built from TRBV4-1 and TRBJ1-5; D possibly corresponds to TRBD1 (6 bases). CDR1 is MGHRA and CDR2 is YSYEKL in the germline V gene. The CDR3 covers 17 residues. The ends were cut back, 4 bases at V and 4 bases at J, with 20 bases in the middle. CDR3 in amino acids: CASSPSDSGVFNQPQHF. CDR3 sequence (DNA): TGCGCCAGCAGCCCCTCAGACTCAGGGGTCTTTAATCAGCCCCAGCATTTT.

V gene TRBV20-1 combines with J gene TRBJ1-2; possible D gene TRBD1, 5 bases. CDR1 is DFQATT, CDR2 SNEGSKA, per germline (reference sequence). Trimming took 3 bases from V and 6 from J, leaving 11 bases between them. CDR3 size: 12 residues. CDR3 amino acids: CSASRGIDGYTF. DNA of the CDR3: TGCAGTGCTAGTCGGGGGATCGATGGCTACACCTTC.

The chain recombines TRBV6-5 with TRBJ1-5, with unresolved D. The CDR3 totals 13 residues. CDR1 MNHEY and CDR2 SVGAGI come from the germline V gene. Deletions cut 7 bases from V and 4 bases from J, with 11 bases between. CDR3 loop: CASTRGWNQPQHF. The CDR3 DNA sequence: TGTGCCAGCACCCGAGGATGGAATCAGCCCCAGCATTTT.

This chain uses TRBV7-3 with TRBJ2-5; TRBD1 is a possible D gene (8 bases). Trimming stripped 4 bases from V and 9 bases from J, with 15 bases between. The CDR3 has 13 amino acids. Germline CDR1 reads SGHTA; CDR2 reads FQGTGA. The CDR3 here is CASSSDRAGAQYF. CDR3 nucleotide sequence: TGTGCCAGCAGCTCGGACAGGGCGGGGGCCCAGTACTTC.

This clone has only one observation. This rearrangement joins TRBV4-2 to TRBJ1-2; possible D gene TRBD1, 5 bases. Germline-derived CDR1 and CDR2 are LGHNA and YNFKEQ. The length of the CDR3 is 14 residues. V was cut by 4 bases and J by 8 bases, with 17 bases left in between. The CDR3: CASSPRSGNGGYTF. CDR3 coding DNA: TGTGCCAGCAGCCCAAGATCAGGGAACGGCGGCTACACCTTC.